This T cell receptor beta chain was sequenced in a study of T cell responses to AZD1222 COVID-19 vaccine. The repertoire was sequenced with immunoSEQ multiplex PCR; TCRdb's copy has only in-frame clones and lacks some. The sample has about 120,000 clones; around 91% are singletons. Germline V CDR1 and CDR2: GTSNPN, SVGIG (reference sequence). The CDR3 is 13 residues long. Trimming took 0 bases from V and 7 from J, leaving 7 bases between them. The V call is TRBV30, the J call TRBJ1-6; no definite D call. The TCR sequence derives from an adult in good health. Material: peripheral blood, obtained on day 0 of AZD1222 vaccination. CDR3 sequence reads: CAWSVNNNSPLHF. The CDR3 coding sequence is TGTGCCTGGAGTGTGAACAACAATTCACCCCTCCACTTT.